Each of the 11 T cell receptor beta chains below was sequenced from the same sample in a study of T cells in tumors after PD-1 blockade. Repertoires were generated with immunoSEQ multiplex PCR, while TCRdb's copy carries only in-frame clones and drops some. Of tens of thousands of clones listed, around 80% are singletons. The source was PBMCs, collected before anti-PD-1 treatment. These receptors all come from a human donor with basal cell carcinoma.

This rearrangement joins TRBV6-5 to TRBJ1-3; D is uncertain. V gave up 0 bases and J gave up 5 bases, with 11 bases separating them. Germline CDR1 MNHEY, CDR2 SVGAGI. The CDR3 has 15 residues. In DNA form, the CDR3 reads TGTGCCAGCAGTTACTCCTCCGGGGAGCGAAACACCATATATTTT. Translating it yields CASSYSSGERNTIYF.

This clone was counted once. The J gene is TRBJ1-2, the V gene TRBV19; 12 positions agree with TRBD1. This CDR3 region has 14 residues. Per the germline V gene, CDR1 is LNHDA and CDR2 is SQIVND (reference sequence). J was trimmed by 6 bases and V by 6 bases; bases with no gene match: 5. This CDR3 reads CASSRGQGADGYTF. CDR3 coding DNA: TGTGCCAGTAGCAGGGGACAGGGGGCTGATGGCTACACCTTC.

CDR3 in amino acids: CASSDGWGPTPHTDSPLHF. The CDR3 DNA follows: TGTGCCAGCAGTGACGGTTGGGGTCCCACACCTCATACCGATTCACCCCTCCACTTT. The chain recombines TRBV6-4 with TRBJ1-6; D not resolved. The germline V and J ends were trimmed by 2 bases and 8 bases, with 25 bases remaining between them. Germline V gene data show CDR1 as MRHNA and CDR2 as SNTAGT. This CDR3 has 19 residues.

Only one count was recorded for this clone. This chain connects TRBV4-1 to TRBJ2-7, with 8 bases that match TRBD1. The CDR3 is 15 amino acids. V lost 4 bases to trimming and J lost 0 bases; unmatched junction nucleotides: 5. Germline V lookup: CDR1 MGHRA, CDR2 YSYEKL. This CDR3 is CASSRNRGSSYEQYF. In nucleotides, the CDR3 is TGCGCCAGCAGCCGAAACAGGGGGAGCTCCTACGAGCAGTACTTC.

The rearrangement links TRBV7-6 to TRBJ2-3; 9 bases fit TRBD2. Trimming took 6 bases from V and 4 from J; bases not matched to a gene: 2. From germline, CDR1 is SGHVS and CDR2 FNYEAQ. The CDR3 runs to 13 residues. The CDR3 loop reads CASRGGGADTQYF. CDR3 in DNA: TGTGCCAGCAGGGGCGGGGGGGCAGATACGCAGTATTTT.

The V gene is TRBV3-1 (or the pseudogene TRBV3-2), the J gene TRBJ2-7; 13 nucleotides match TRBD2. Unmatched junction bases numbered 11, after V lost 4 bases and J lost 2 bases. The CDR3 spans 18 residues. CDR1 is LGHDT and CDR2 is YNNKEL in the germline V gene (reference sequence). DNA for the CDR3: TGTGCCAGCAGCCGAGGCCATCCTGGACTAGCGGGAGCCTACGAGCAGTACTTC. Amino acid sequence: CASSRGHPGLAGAYEQYF.

The V and J genes are TRBV28 and TRBJ1-2, with TRBD1 identical over 9 bases. The J segment lost 6 bases and the V segment lost 8 bases, leaving 7 bases of the junction unmatched. Germline assignment: CDR1 MDHEN and CDR2 SYDVKM. This CDR3 is built from 13 residues. CDR3 residues: CASHGGQGNGYTF. CDR3 nucleotide sequence: TGTGCCAGCCACGGGGGACAGGGCAATGGCTACACCTTC.

V usage is TRBV11-3 and J usage is TRBJ2-3, with D possibly TRBD2 on 6 matching bases. The CDR3 spans 17 residues. Germline CDR1 is SGHNT and CDR2 is YENEEA. V lost 5 bases and J 5 bases, leaving 23 bases between the germline ends. DNA of the CDR3: TGTGCCAGCAGCCCCAGCAGCACATCGGGGGTTGGAGATACGCAGTATTTT. Amino acid sequence: CASSPSSTSGVGDTQYF.

The chain joins TRBV2 to TRBJ1-4; 8 positions agree with TRBD1. The CDR3 has 14 residues. CDR1 SNHLY and CDR2 FYNNEI come from the germline V gene. V lost 2 bases to trimming and J lost 8 bases; unmatched junction nucleotides: 4. The DNA of the CDR3 is TGTGCCAGCAGTGAATGGACAGGGCACGAAAAACTGTTTTTT. Protein: CASSEWTGHEKLFF. The entire variable domain, with the rest obtained from reference TRBV2 and TRBJ1-4, is as follows: EPEVTQTPSHQVTQMGQEVILRCVPISNHLYFYWYRQILGQKVEFLVSFYNNEISEKSEIFDDQFSVERPDGSNFTLKIRSTKLEDSAMYFCASSEWTGHEKLFFGSGTQLSVL.

V usage is TRBV30 and J usage is TRBJ2-7; D is unclear. CDR3 size: 12 residues. From germline, CDR1 is GTSNPN and CDR2 SVGIG (reference sequence). Trimming took off 0 bases at V and 5 bases at J, with 8 bases between the two ends. For the CDR3, the DNA is TGTGCCTGGAGTGTCTCTCCCAACGAGCAGTACTTC. Translating gives CAWSVSPNEQYF.

V is TRBV3-1 (or the pseudogene TRBV3-2) and J is TRBJ2-7; D might be TRBD1 or TRBD2, each matching 5 bases. Germline assignment: CDR1 LGHDT and CDR2 YNNKEL (reference sequence). There are 14 residues in the CDR3. Trimming removed 4 bases from V and 3 bases from J, with 13 bases in between. The CDR3 DNA sequence: TGTGCCAGCAGCCCAACGGGACGTGGCTACGAGCAGTACTTC. The encoded protein is CASSPTGRGYEQYF.